This TCR beta chain was sequenced in a study of spatial heterogeneity in lung cancer. Time point given: sample taken at primary tumor resection. Tumor, nontumor lung or frozen PBMC supplied whole RNA, sequenced without sorting. The CDR3 spans 13 residues. V gave up 3 bases and J gave up 0 bases, with 8 bases separating them. CDR1 DFQATT and CDR2 SNEGSKA come from the germline V gene (reference sequence). A few counts support this clonotype. On each TCR cDNA molecule, a unique molecular identifier was present. TCRdb re-derived calls from the 5' RACE reads in MiXCR, one entry per CDR3 protein. This table has around 89,000 distinct CDR3 sequences, approximately 12% appearing once.

The J gene is TRBJ1-1, the V gene TRBV20-1, with D uncertain. The receptor's source is a male donor with early-stage non-small cell lung cancer. The sample was PBMCs, taken at surgery. CDR3 protein: CSARNRLNTEAFF. CDR3 DNA: TGCAGTGCTAGGAACCGATTGAACACTGAAGCTTTCTTT.